The table lists the clone carrying this T cell receptor (beta chain) with a count of one. Both 60 Vbeta primers and 13 Jbeta primers went into the PCR. Repertoires were generated with immunoSEQ multiplex PCR, while TCRdb's copy carries only in-frame clones and drops some. The sample carries 100,000 to 120,000 clones, over 65% recorded once. Germline V lookup: CDR1 SGHNT, CDR2 YENEEA. V trimming: 3 bases; J trimming: 1 base; junction bases outside the gene matches: 2. CDR3 size: 14 residues. The entry originates in a study of cytomegalovirus exposure and HLA in healthy donors. Sequenced: PBMCs. The clonotype was recovered from a woman in her twenties or thirties in good health and CMV-seropositive. The chain is built from TRBV11-3 and TRBJ2-5, with 7 bases matching TRBD1. The CDR3 protein is CASSLGQSQETQYF. The CDR3 DNA is TGTGCCAGCAGCTTGGGACAGAGCCAAGAGACCCAGTACTTC.